This T cell receptor (beta chain) emerged from a study of cytomegalovirus exposure and HLA in healthy donors. PCR was performed using 60 Vbeta and 13 Jbeta primers. Sequencing used immunoSEQ multiplex PCR; TCRdb keeps in-frame clones, though not all of them. The data show more than 100,000 clones, with roughly 79% seen just once and roughly 1.5% held by the top ten. V lost 6 bases and J 2 bases, leaving 11 bases between the germline ends. Germline loops: CDR1 SNHLY, CDR2 FYNNEI. CDR3 size: 14 residues. Specimen: PBMCs. The chain combines TRBV2 with TRBJ1-5, with D hard to call. This TCR derives from a woman under 30 in good health and CMV-seronegative. CDR3 sequence: CASSPDTRNQPQHF. CDR3 nucleotide sequence: TGTGCCAGCAGCCCCGACACGCGCAATCAGCCCCAGCATTTT.